The 29 T cell receptor beta chains in this list originate from one sample, sequenced in a study of HIV-infected children after antiretroviral therapy interruption. Noted treatment: PENTA 11 planned treatment interruption arm or continuous ART arm. A 3' RACE protocol on RNA, with unique molecular identifiers, produced the TCR library. TCRdb re-derived calls from the 3' RACE reads in MiXCR, one entry per CDR3 protein. This sample has 30,000 to 40,000 distinct CDR3 sequences, with about 6.5% found just once. The material was CD45RA+ CD4+ T cells from PBMCs, pooled from several time points, obtained from a donor given antiretroviral therapy, either interrupted or continuous. Specified subset: naive CD4+ CD45RA+ CD45RO- T cells. Receptors were obtained from a pool of human donors with HIV.

V is TRBV12-3 or TRBV12-4 and J is TRBJ2-7; possibly TRBD2 for D (6 bases). V lost 3 bases to trimming and J lost 3 bases, with 6 bases between them. The CDR3 sequence is 12 residues long. The CDR3 protein is CASSFGGYEQYF. In DNA, the CDR3 is TGTGCCAGCAGTTTCGGGGGCTACGAGCAGTACTTC.

This clonotype was detected ten times or more. A read error may produce the germline difference seen at one junction end. This chain connects TRBV10-3 to TRBJ2-7; possibly TRBD2 for D (6 bases). Germline V gene lookup returns CDR1 ENHRY and CDR2 SYGVKD. The length of the CDR3 is 14 residues. The CDR3 reads CASSDGDFSYEQYF. As DNA, the CDR3 is TGTGCCAGCAGTGATGGGGACTTCTCCTATGAACAGTACTTC.

This clonotype was recorded many times. V is TRBV15 and J is TRBJ2-6; 8 positions match TRBD1. The V and J ends lost 2 bases and 4 bases, in that order; junction bases with no gene match: 4. Germline-derived CDR1 and CDR2 are LNHNV and YYDKDF (reference sequence). The CDR3 loop spans 16 amino acids. Written as DNA, the CDR3 is TGTGCCACCAGCAGACGGACAGGGATGGGGGCCAACGTCCTGACTTTC. It specifies CATSRRTGMGANVLTF.

This clonotype was seen more than once but under ten times. The V call is TRBV6-5, the J call TRBJ2-6, with 8 bases matching TRBD1. The germline V gene encodes CDR1 MNHEY and CDR2 SVGAGI. The CDR3 consists of 17 residues. Trimming cost V 2 bases and J 0 bases; bases outside gene matches: 3. The CDR3 region is CASSYGQGLSGANVLTF. CDR3 bases: TGTGCCAGCAGTTACGGACAGGGCCTCTCTGGGGCCAACGTCCTGACTTTC.

This clonotype was seen only a few times. In nucleotides, the CDR3 is TGTGCCAGCAGTTTGAAATGGGGCTATAGCAATCAGCCCCAGCATTTT. Translation gives CASSLKWGYSNQPQHF. The rearrangement uses TRBV28 and TRBJ1-5; a possible D gene is TRBD1 (5 bases). The V end was cut by 3 bases, the J end by 0 bases, with 12 bases between. From germline, CDR1 is MDHEN and CDR2 SYDVKM. This CDR3 has 16 residues.

This clonotype has ten or more counts. The V gene is TRBV20-1, the J gene TRBJ2-5; 8 bases are a match to TRBD1. Germline-derived CDR1 and CDR2 are DFQATT and SNEGSKA (reference sequence). With 3 bases clipped from V and 5 bases from J, the junction kept 8 bases outside the gene matches. The CDR3 is made up of 14 amino acids. CDR3 region: CSASNRGYAETQYF. In nucleotides, the CDR3 is TGCAGTGCTAGCAACAGGGGGTACGCGGAGACCCAGTACTTC.

This clonotype was seen many times. The V call is TRBV20-1, the J call TRBJ2-1; TRBD2 agrees at 7 bases. The CDR3 consists of 15 residues. After removal of 6 bases from V and 4 bases from J, the junction contained 12 bases not matched to a gene. CDR1 and CDR2 (germline): DFQATT, SNEGSKA (reference sequence). This CDR3 reads CSATSTLASYNEQFF. In DNA form, the CDR3 reads TGCAGTGCCACCAGTACACTAGCGAGTTACAATGAGCAGTTCTTC.

This clonotype is deemed medium-sized. V gene TRBV5-1 combines with J gene TRBJ2-1, with 12 bases lining up with TRBD1. This CDR3 is built from 16 residues. Unmatched junction bases numbered 8, after V lost 3 bases and J lost 7 bases. CDR1 is SGHRS and CDR2 is YFSETQ in the germline V gene. CDR3: CASSSSGTGGKNEQFF. Written as DNA, the CDR3 is TGCGCCAGCAGCTCATCCGGGACAGGGGGCAAGAATGAGCAGTTCTTC. The full variable domain, completed using reference TRBV5-1 and TRBJ2-1, is KAGVTQTPRYLIKTRGQQVTLSCSPISGHRSVSWYQQTPGQGLQFLFEYFSETQRNKGNFPGRFSGRQFSNSRSEMNVSTLELGDSALYLCASSSSGTGGKNEQFFGPGTRLTVL.

This clonotype appeared many times. The rearrangement uses TRBV7-3 and TRBJ2-3; D may be TRBD2 (6 bases). V lost 4 bases, J lost 8 bases, and 10 bases lay in between. Looked up from germline, CDR1 is SGHTA and CDR2 is FQGTGA. This CDR3 is built from 12 residues. CDR3 loop: CASSSRRGTQYF. The CDR3 DNA reads TGTGCCAGCAGCTCCCGGAGGGGTACGCAGTATTTT.

The chain carries TRBV6-5 and TRBJ2-2, with D perhaps matching TRBD1 or TRBD2 (5 bases each). The CDR3 loop spans 22 amino acids. V dropped 2 bases and J dropped 1 base, with 29 bases sitting between them. In germline, CDR1 is MNHEY, CDR2 SVGAGI. The CDR3 nucleotides read TGTGCCAGCAGTTACGCGCCGCCTTGGCAGGGAGTGGTTTACAGGAACACCGGGGAGCTGTTTTTT. Amino acids: CASSYAPPWQGVVYRNTGELFF.

This clonotype counts as medium-sized. V usage is TRBV30 and J usage is TRBJ2-7, with D possibly TRBD2 on 6 matching bases. V was trimmed by 2 bases and J by 10 bases, leaving 21 bases between them. There are 14 residues in the CDR3. In germline, CDR1 is GTSNPN, CDR2 SVGIG (reference sequence). DNA of the CDR3: TGTGCCTGGAGTCTAGGGGACTGGGGGGATGAACAGTACTTC. This codes for CAWSLGDWGDEQYF.

This clonotype was recorded at least ten times. The chain recombines TRBV29-1 with TRBJ2-7, with 8 nucleotides matching TRBD1. CDR1 SQVTM and CDR2 ANQGSEA come from the germline V gene. V shed 0 bases, J shed 4 bases, and the junction held 8 bases outside the gene matches. The CDR3 is 15 amino acids. The CDR3 bases are TGCAGCGTTGAAGATCGACAGGGGATATCGTACGAGCAGTACTTC. Residues: CSVEDRQGISYEQYF.

Notes on this clonotype: A read error is possible here, since a much larger clone lies one base away. The genes are TRBV12-5 and TRBJ2-7; perhaps TRBD1 as D (6 bases). V lost 7 bases and J 3 bases, leaving 13 bases between the germline ends. The CDR3 is 13 amino acids. Germline CDR1 and CDR2: LGHNT and FRNRAP. The CDR3 is CASARIQGYEQYF. As DNA, the CDR3 is TGTGCTAGTGCGAGGATACAGGGCTACGAGCAGTACTTC.

This clonotype was detected a few times. V gene TRBV19 combines with J gene TRBJ1-1; D is perhaps TRBD1 (5 bases). Deletions cut 6 bases from V and 0 bases from J, with 17 bases between. Per germline, CDR1 LNHDA and CDR2 SQIVND (reference sequence). This CDR3 has 16 residues. This CDR3 reads CASRLQGRVMNTEAFF. DNA for the CDR3: TGTGCCAGTAGGCTCCAGGGTAGGGTGATGAACACTGAAGCTTTCTTT. The complete variable domain, with remaining parts taken from reference TRBV19 and TRBJ1-1, reads DGGITQSPKYLFRKEGQNVTLSCEQNLNHDAMYWYRQDPGQGLRLIYYSQIVNDFQKGDIAEGYSVSREKKESFPLTVTSAQKNPTAFYLCASRLQGRVMNTEAFFGQGTRLTVV.

This clonotype was detected many times. The rearrangement joins TRBV6-2 or TRBV6-3 to TRBJ2-7, with 7 bases matching TRBD1. After removal of 6 bases from V and 0 bases from J, the junction contained 11 bases not matched to a gene. Germline V gives CDR1 MNHEY, CDR2 SVGEGT. The CDR3 sequence is 16 residues long. The DNA for the CDR3 is TGTGCCAGCAGCGATCCTTACCGGGACAGCTCCTACGAGCAGTACTTC. It codes for CASSDPYRDSSYEQYF.

CDR3 loop: CASSIGRSKSPDTQYF. As DNA, the CDR3 is TGTGCCAGTAGTATAGGCCGATCAAAGAGCCCAGATACGCAGTATTTT. This chain joins TRBV19 and TRBJ2-3; D remains unclear. V lost 1 base and J 4 bases, leaving 15 bases between the germline ends. This CDR3 has 16 residues. Germline-derived CDR1 and CDR2 are LNHDA and SQIVND (reference sequence).

Ten or more counts support this clonotype. The chain uses TRBV2 and TRBJ2-3, with D perhaps matching TRBD2 (6 bases). The CDR3 is 14 amino acids. Trimming took off 7 bases at V and 8 bases at J, with 19 bases between the two ends. Germline V gene data show CDR1 as SNHLY and CDR2 as FYNNEI. The chain's CDR3 is CASILETSSGTQYF. CDR3 DNA: TGTGCCAGCATCCTCGAGACTAGTTCGGGTACGCAGTATTTT. Filled out from reference TRBV2 and TRBJ2-3, the complete variable domain reads EPEVTQTPSHQVTQMGQEVILRCVPISNHLYFYWYRQILGQKVEFLVSFYNNEISEKSEIFDDQFSVERPDGSNFTLKIRSTKLEDSAMYFCASILETSSGTQYFGPGTRLTVL.

This clonotype was found a few times. The chain uses TRBV28 and TRBJ2-7, with 10 nucleotides matching TRBD2. Losses at the gene ends were 6 bases for V and 6 bases for J; bases not matched to a gene: 11. CDR3 length equals 15 residues. Germline V CDR1 and CDR2: MDHEN, SYDVKM. The CDR3 region has the DNA TGTGCCAGCAGACCACAAGGGACTAGCGTAGTCGAGCAGTACTTC. This gives the protein CASRPQGTSVVEQYF.

This clonotype has a count of ten or more. The chain couples TRBV12-3 or TRBV12-4 to TRBJ1-5; D is uncertain. This CDR3 spans 15 amino acids. V dropped 6 bases and J dropped 1 base, with 13 bases sitting between them. CDR3 coding DNA: TGTGCCAGCAGCCCCACCGGGAGGAGCAATCAGCCCCAGCATTTT. Its protein is CASSPTGRSNQPQHF.

This clonotype was recorded a few times. Here the CDR3 DNA reads TGCGCCAGCAGCTTGTTGACAGGTGCCTCGGGAACTGAAGCTTTCTTT. Translation: CASSLLTGASGTEAFF. This sequence joins TRBV5-1 and TRBJ1-1; tentative D call: TRBD1 (6 bases). This CDR3 has 16 amino acids. V lost 1 base and J 5 bases, leaving 18 bases between the germline ends. Per germline, CDR1 SGHRS and CDR2 YFSETQ.

This clonotype has at least ten counts. V and J are TRBV6-5 and TRBJ1-2, with D maybe TRBD1 (6 bases). CDR1 and CDR2 from the germline V gene are MNHEY and SVGAGI. V was trimmed by 0 bases and J by 8 bases, leaving 19 bases between them. The CDR3 is 16 amino acids. The CDR3 DNA sequence: TGTGCCAGCAGTTACTCCCTGACAGGCGGCGCTTTGGGCTACACCTTC. As protein: CASSYSLTGGALGYTF.

This clonotype showed up many times. The chain recombines TRBV20-1 with TRBJ2-1; 12 bases are a match to TRBD2. The CDR3 has 16 amino acids. CDR1 and CDR2 from the germline V gene are DFQATT and SNEGSKA (reference sequence). J gave up 7 bases and V 4 bases, and 11 bases lay outside the gene matches. The CDR3 DNA reads as TGCAGTGCTATCCCTACTAGCGGGGGGCTGGAAAATGAGCAGTTCTTC. As protein: CSAIPTSGGLENEQFF.

The V call is TRBV28, the J call TRBJ2-3; a weak D match, TRBD2 (5 bases). The CDR3 is 13 amino acids. Trimming stripped 8 bases from V and 2 bases from J, with 11 bases between. The germline gives CDR1 MDHEN, CDR2 SYDVKM. The CDR3 spells CASSSGPTDTQYF. The CDR3 nucleotides are TGTGCCAGCTCGAGCGGACCCACAGATACGCAGTATTTT.

This clonotype appeared many times. The chain joins TRBV5-1 to TRBJ1-5, with D hard to call. The ends were cut back, 0 bases at V and 5 bases at J, with 9 bases in the middle. Germline CDR1 is SGHRS and CDR2 is YFSETQ. The CDR3 is 14 amino acids. CDR3 nucleotide sequence: TGCGCCAGCAGCTTGGAGAGTTACGATCAGCCCCAGCATTTT. This translates into CASSLESYDQPQHF.

In this sample, this clonotype turned up a few times. This chain joins TRBV20-1 and TRBJ2-7; TRBD2 aligns across 9 bases. The CDR3 covers 14 residues. Germline assignment: CDR1 DFQATT and CDR2 SNEGSKA (reference sequence). V shed 3 bases, J shed 5 bases, and the junction held 8 bases outside the gene matches. For the CDR3, the DNA is TGCAGTGCTAGTTGGCTAGCGGGAAGGGACGAGCAGTACTTC. This encodes CSASWLAGRDEQYF.

This clonotype came up a few times. The chain uses TRBV14 and TRBJ2-6, with a tentative D call TRBD1 (6 bases). The germline V and J ends were trimmed by 1 base and 0 bases, with 19 bases remaining between them. This CDR3 comprises 20 residues. The germline V gene encodes CDR1 SGHDN and CDR2 FVKESK. The CDR3 DNA is TGTGCCAGCAGCCAAGGCGAACAGGGTCTTTGGCTCTCTGGGGCCAACGTCCTGACTTTC. Protein sequence: CASSQGEQGLWLSGANVLTF. The whole variable domain, remainder taken from reference TRBV14 and TRBJ2-6, is EAGVTQFPSHSVIEKGQTVTLRCDPISGHDNLYWYRRVMGKEIKFLLHFVKESKQDESGMPNNRFLAERTGGTYSTLKVQPAELEDSGVYFCASSQGEQGLWLSGANVLTFGAGSRLTVL.

The table lists this clonotype with many counts. V is TRBV20-1 and J is TRBJ2-4; TRBD2 matches at 7 bases. After removal of 1 base from V and 16 bases from J, the junction contained 10 bases not matched to a gene. This CDR3 is built from 12 residues. Germline V gives CDR1 DFQATT, CDR2 SNEGSKA (reference sequence). The CDR3 sequence: CSARAPAGIGYF. The CDR3 DNA reads TGCAGTGCTAGAGCTCCAGCGGGAATAGGTTACTTC.

This clonotype was detected ten times or more. The V gene is TRBV2, the J gene TRBJ2-1; no reliable D call. Germline values: CDR1 SNHLY, CDR2 FYNNEI. This CDR3 has 13 residues. Between the trimmed V and J ends, which lost 7 bases and 10 bases, there was a span of 17 bases. The CDR3 sequence is CASKLGPTQEQFF. CDR3 DNA sequence: TGTGCCAGCAAGCTCGGACCAACACAGGAGCAGTTCTTC.

This clonotype was observed at least ten times. The chain recombines TRBV4-2 with TRBJ2-7; D possibly uses TRBD1 or TRBD2 (6 bases each). V shed 3 bases and J shed 10 bases, with 10 bases lying between them. Germline V gene data show CDR1 as LGHNA and CDR2 as YNFKEQ. This CDR3 contains 11 residues. The CDR3 nucleotides are TGTGCCAGCAGCCACGGGGGCGAACAGTACTTC. Its translation: CASSHGGEQYF.